This TCR beta chain derives from a study of blood T cells in healthy people across ages. This CDR3 spans 13 amino acids. CDR1 is LGHNA, CDR2 YSLEER, per germline. Trimming cost V 1 base and J 6 bases, with 9 bases left between them. This clonotype appeared a few times. What it binds is unknown. Healthy Caucasian individuals from Russia aged about 6 to 90 served as donors. Through a sample-barcoded 5' primer and a J-beta primer mix, a second PCR was run for about 7 to 12 cycles. TCRdb recomputed calls from the 5' RACE reads with MiXCR, one row per CDR3 protein. Of approximately 790,000 distinct CDR3 sequences listed, about 62% are singletons. Study conclusions and caveats: Changes seen in expanded clonotypes were possibly confounded by donor CMV status left unknown.

The receptor's source is a man between 25 and 39 years old in good health. Input material: blood. V gene TRBV4-3 combines with J gene TRBJ2-5; no clear D. The CDR3 spells CASSQVFGKTQYF. The CDR3 nucleotides are TGCGCCAGCAGCCAAGTCTTCGGAAAGACCCAGTACTTC.